The rows below give T cell receptor beta chains drawn from one sample of a study of blood T cell repertoires in COVID-19. The data were produced by immunoSEQ multiplex PCR, yet TCRdb's version contains in-frame clones alone and is incomplete. The data show more than 150,000 clones, about 88% seen once. The sample taken for sequencing was peripheral blood. Every receptor here comes from a man in his thirties or forties with active or convalescent COVID-19. Both conserved end residues are part of each CDR3. The D gene is left open where the match is weak. Rows may omit the clone size; those that give it use once, few, many or a size class.

>TRBD1|TRBJ1-5|.|TRBV7-8
CASSLSSGGGQPQHF
TGTGCCAGCAGCTTATCATCAGGGGGCGGTCAGCCCCAGCATTTT
>.|TRBJ1-3|.|TRBV6-5
CASSSPGGGSGNTIYF
TGTGCCAGCAGTTCCCCGGGGGGGGGCTCTGGAAACACCATATATTTT
>.|TRBJ2-2|.|TRBV4-3
CASRSGRFTGELFF
TGCGCCAGCAGGAGCGGCCGATTCACCGGGGAGCTGTTTTTT
>TRBD1|TRBJ2-5|.|TRBV9
CASSAHNRGPGETQYF
TGTGCCAGCAGCGCACACAACAGGGGGCCGGGCGAGACCCAGTACTTC
>.|TRBJ1-5|.|TRBV18
CASSPGQSNQPQHF
TGTGCCAGCTCACCTGGACAGAGCAATCAGCCCCAGCATTTT
>.|TRBJ1-3|.|TRBV6-2/TRBV6-3
CASSYSGPHSGNTIYF
TGTGCCAGCAGTTACTCGGGCCCCCACTCTGGAAACACCATATATTTT
>TRBD1|TRBJ1-2|.|TRBV2
CASSEDWTGSNYGYTF
TGTGCCAGCAGTGAAGATTGGACAGGGAGCAACTATGGCTACACCTTC
>.|TRBJ2-5|once|TRBV30
CAWSNTPGQETQYF
TGTGCCTGGAGTAATACCCCGGGACAAGAGACCCAGTACTTC
>TRBD1|TRBJ1-3|.|TRBV18
CASSPPGQGGNTIYF
TGTGCCAGCTCACCACCTGGACAGGGGGGAAACACCATATATTTT
>.|TRBJ1-3|.|TRBV4-3
CASSQEYSRSSGNTIYF
TGCGCCAGCAGCCAAGAATACTCGAGGAGTTCTGGAAACACCATATATTTT
>TRBD1|TRBJ1-1|.|TRBV7-9
CASSFAGTGGTEAFF
TGTGCCAGCAGCTTCGCCGGGACAGGGGGCACTGAAGCTTTCTTT
>.|TRBJ1-6|.|TRBV3-1/TRBV3-2
CASSPLSYNSPLHF
TGTGCCAGCAGCCCCCTTTCCTATAATTCACCCCTCCACTTT
>.|TRBJ2-3|.|TRBV21-1
CASLQGEVAASTDTQYF
TGTGCCAGCCTCCAGGGGGAAGTGGCGGCTAGCACAGATACGCAGTATTTT
>.|TRBJ2-5|once|TRBV6-5
CAIHRQNETQYF
TGTGCCATTCACCGACAGAATGAGACCCAGTACTTC
>.|TRBJ2-3|.|TRBV5-8
CASSLDGGHSTDTQYF
TGTGCCAGCAGCTTGGATGGGGGCCATAGCACAGATACGCAGTATTTT
>TRBD2|TRBJ2-1|.|TRBV19
CARIGRGENNEQFF
TGTGCCAGGATCGGGAGGGGGGAGAACAATGAGCAGTTCTTC
>TRBD1|TRBJ1-6|.|TRBV27
CASSPARDRKNSPLHF
TGTGCCAGCAGTCCGGCGAGGGACAGGAAAAATTCACCCCTCCACTTT
>.|TRBJ1-2|.|TRBV28
CASSLTGNLYGYTF
TGTGCCAGCAGTCTGACCGGGAATCTCTATGGCTACACCTTC
>.|TRBJ2-1|once|TRBV5-1
CASSFLGGSYNEQFF
TGCGCCAGCAGCTTTTTGGGGGGTTCCTACAATGAGCAGTTCTTC
>TRBD1|TRBJ1-2|.|TRBV19
CASSNRQGFNGYTF
TGTGCCAGTAGTAACAGACAGGGTTTTAATGGCTACACCTTC
>TRBD2|TRBJ2-3|once|TRBV6-2/TRBV6-3
CASSWTSGYQYF
TGTGCCAGCAGCTGGACTAGCGGCTATCAGTATTTT
>.|TRBJ1-2|few|TRBV30
CAWSPGNGYTF
TGTGCCTGGAGTCCGGGGAATGGCTACACCTTC
>TRBD1|TRBJ1-1|.|TRBV28
CASGQERAFF
TGTGCCAGCGGACAGGAGAGAGCTTTCTTT
>.|TRBJ1-1|.|TRBV27
CASNLATGANTEAFF
TGTGCCAGCAACCTGGCCACTGGAGCGAACACTGAAGCTTTCTTT
>TRBD1|TRBJ2-3|.|TRBV24-1
CATSTGGTDTQYF
TGTGCCACCAGTACAGGGGGCACAGATACGCAGTATTTT
>TRBD1|TRBJ1-3|few|TRBV6-5
CASSWDSAVGNTIYF
TGTGCCAGCAGTTGGGACAGCGCAGTGGGAAACACCATATATTTT
>TRBD2|TRBJ2-7|.|TRBV27
CASSSPSREGPYEQYF
TGTGCCAGCAGTTCCCCCTCGCGGGAGGGCCCCTACGAGCAGTACTTC
>TRBD1|TRBJ1-2|few|TRBV7-2
CASSSPGQGAYGYTF
TGTGCCAGCAGCTCCCCGGGACAGGGGGCTTATGGCTACACCTTC
>.|TRBJ2-3|.|TRBV30
CAWSVGHGTDTQYF
TGTGCCTGGAGTGTAGGACACGGCACAGATACGCAGTATTTT
>.|TRBJ2-3|.|TRBV5-6
CASSLPRKGLRGGTDTQYF
TGTGCCAGCAGCTTGCCGAGGAAGGGCCTACGGGGAGGCACAGATACGCAGTATTTT
>TRBD1|TRBJ1-2|.|TRBV10-1
CASRRDRGQSYGYTF
TGCGCCAGCAGGAGGGACAGGGGGCAGAGCTATGGCTACACCTTC
>.|TRBJ2-2|.|TRBV18
CASSVTVPGHRSTGELFF
TGTGCCAGCTCGGTAACCGTCCCGGGACACCGTTCCACCGGGGAGCTGTTTTTT
>.|TRBJ1-6|.|TRBV25-1
CASSERGYSSSYNSPLHF
TGTGCCAGCAGTGAGAGAGGTTATTCGAGCTCCTATAATTCACCCCTCCACTTT
>TRBD1|TRBJ1-5|.|TRBV6-5
CASSRRDREGQPQHF
TGTGCCAGCAGCCGCCGGGACAGGGAAGGACAGCCCCAGCATTTT
>TRBD2|TRBJ2-1|.|TRBV27
CASSFLAGEQFF
TGTGCCAGCAGTTTTCTAGCGGGAGAGCAGTTCTTC
>.|TRBJ1-3|few|TRBV18
CASSPPNRSSGNTIYF
TGTGCCAGCTCACCACCCAACAGGAGCTCTGGAAACACCATATATTTT
>TRBD1|TRBJ1-1|.|TRBV6-5
CASSYVAGGTRTEAFF
TGTGCCAGCAGTTACGTCGCAGGGGGGACTCGCACTGAAGCTTTCTTT